This T cell receptor (beta chain) was sequenced for a study of T cell responses to AZD1222 COVID-19 vaccine. TCRdb's copy holds only in-frame clones and misses some; the assay was immunoSEQ multiplex PCR. The table records about 74,000 clones, 91% of them present only once. Trimming cost V 0 bases and J 6 bases, with 12 bases left between them. Germline-derived CDR1 and CDR2 are LNHNV and YYDKDF (reference sequence). CDR3 length: 14 residues. This receptor was identified in an adult who received the AZD1222 COVID-19 vaccine. The sample consisted of peripheral blood, taken 28 days after the second AZD1222 dose. The chain employs TRBV15 and TRBJ2-7; D not resolved. The CDR3 protein is CATSRDVGVSEQYF. CDR3 nucleotide sequence: TGTGCCACCAGCAGAGACGTTGGGGTCTCCGAGCAGTACTTC.